These T cell receptor beta chains were read from a single sample in a study of blood T cell repertoires in COVID-19. This table comes from immunoSEQ multiplex PCR, and its TCRdb copy is limited to in-frame clones, with some not included. In the table there are more than 200,000 clones, 81% of which are singletons. Sequenced material: peripheral blood. These receptors were obtained from a woman older than 75 with acute or convalescent COVID-19. CDR3s include the opening cysteine and the closing phenylalanine or tryptophan. Fields, in order: J gene, D gene, clone size, V gene, CDR3 DNA, CDR3 protein. D genes are given only for firm matches. Clone sizes are given selectively: once, few, many, or a class where the clone is expanded.

j_gene: TRBJ2-1; d_gene: TRBD1; abundance: once; v_gene: TRBV2; CDR3nt: TGTGCCAGCAGGGAAAACGGACAGGGGCAGTTCTTC; CDR3aa: CASRENGQGQFF
j_gene: TRBJ2-7; d_gene: TRBD2; abundance: .; v_gene: TRBV2; CDR3nt: TGTGCCAGCAGTGGGCGTAGACTAGCGGGACCCGAGCAGTACTTC; CDR3aa: CASSGRRLAGPEQYF
j_gene: TRBJ2-1; d_gene: TRBD1; abundance: .; v_gene: TRBV6-1; CDR3nt: TGTGCCAGCAGTAAAGGCTTGGGACAGGGGTTAATGTATGAGCAGTTCTTC; CDR3aa: CASSKGLGQGLMYEQFF
j_gene: TRBJ2-3; d_gene: TRBD2; abundance: .; v_gene: TRBV5-4; CDR3nt: TGTGCCAGCAGCTTGGGGGTGGGGACTAGCGGGAGTGTGACAGATACGCAGTATTTT; CDR3aa: CASSLGVGTSGSVTDTQYF
j_gene: TRBJ2-3; d_gene: TRBD2; abundance: .; v_gene: TRBV15; CDR3nt: TGTGCCACCAGGTCGGGAGGGTCCACAGATACGCAGTATTTT; CDR3aa: CATRSGGSTDTQYF
j_gene: TRBJ2-1; d_gene: TRBD2; abundance: .; v_gene: TRBV2; CDR3nt: TGTGCCAGCAGTGAAACGGCTAGCGGGAAATTTGAGCAGTTCTTC; CDR3aa: CASSETASGKFEQFF
j_gene: TRBJ2-7; d_gene: TRBD2; abundance: .; v_gene: TRBV5-1; CDR3nt: TGCGCCAGCAGCTTCCAGACTAGCGGTCTAGGCGAGCAGTACTTC; CDR3aa: CASSFQTSGLGEQYF
j_gene: TRBJ2-1; d_gene: .; abundance: .; v_gene: TRBV11-3; CDR3nt: TGTGCCAGCAGCTCCGAGGTTTCCTCGGGTTACAATGAGCAGTTCTTC; CDR3aa: CASSSEVSSGYNEQFF
j_gene: TRBJ1-2; d_gene: .; abundance: .; v_gene: TRBV27; CDR3nt: TGTGCCAGCAGTTTCCGAGGGGGTAGAGATGGCTACACCTTC; CDR3aa: CASSFRGGRDGYTF
j_gene: TRBJ2-7; d_gene: TRBD1; abundance: .; v_gene: TRBV19; CDR3nt: TGTGCCAGTAGTATAACGGGACAGGCGTCCTACGAGCAGTACTTC; CDR3aa: CASSITGQASYEQYF
j_gene: TRBJ2-5; d_gene: .; abundance: .; v_gene: TRBV2; CDR3nt: TGTGCCAGCGGAAGGGGGGGAGGGACAGAGACCCAGTACTTC; CDR3aa: CASGRGGGTETQYF
j_gene: TRBJ1-6; d_gene: .; abundance: .; v_gene: TRBV2; CDR3nt: TGTGCCAGCAGGGTAGAGTCCTATAATTCACCCCTCCACTTT; CDR3aa: CASRVESYNSPLHF
j_gene: TRBJ1-1; d_gene: .; abundance: .; v_gene: TRBV6-5; CDR3nt: TGTGCCAGCAGTTACTCCGGACTCTTGAACACTGAAGCTTTCTTT; CDR3aa: CASSYSGLLNTEAFF
j_gene: TRBJ1-1; d_gene: .; abundance: .; v_gene: TRBV12-3/TRBV12-4; CDR3nt: TGTGCCAGCAGTTTGTGGGGAGAAACTGAAGCTTTCTTT; CDR3aa: CASSLWGETEAFF
j_gene: TRBJ2-7; d_gene: TRBD1; abundance: .; v_gene: TRBV5-1; CDR3nt: TGCGCCAACTCGACAGGGGCTCCCTCCCTCTACGAGCAGTACTTC; CDR3aa: CANSTGAPSLYEQYF
j_gene: TRBJ1-4; d_gene: .; abundance: .; v_gene: TRBV3-1/TRBV3-2; CDR3nt: TGTGCCAGCAGCCAAGTTTTGGGGGACTGGGAAGAAAAACTGTTTTTT; CDR3aa: CASSQVLGDWEEKLFF
j_gene: TRBJ1-6; d_gene: TRBD1; abundance: .; v_gene: TRBV9; CDR3nt: TGTGCCAGCAGCCCGGGACAGCTTAATTCACCCCTCCACTTT; CDR3aa: CASSPGQLNSPLHF
j_gene: TRBJ1-1; d_gene: .; abundance: .; v_gene: TRBV9; CDR3nt: TGTGCCAGCAGCCAACGGGACACGGGGTTCACTGAAGCTTTCTTT; CDR3aa: CASSQRDTGFTEAFF
j_gene: TRBJ2-5; d_gene: TRBD1; abundance: once; v_gene: TRBV29-1; CDR3nt: TGCAGCGGCCAAGGACAGGCGGGTCTTCCCCAGTACTTC; CDR3aa: CSGQGQAGLPQYF
j_gene: TRBJ2-7; d_gene: TRBD2; abundance: .; v_gene: TRBV28; CDR3nt: TGTGCCAGCAGAAAGTACCACCCGTTCTCCGACCGGGAGGGTGACTACGAGCAGTACTTC; CDR3aa: CASRKYHPFSDREGDYEQYF
j_gene: TRBJ2-3; d_gene: TRBD2; abundance: .; v_gene: TRBV7-2; CDR3nt: TGTGCCAGCAGCTATAGCGGGGGGGCGGTCACAGATACGCAGTATTTT; CDR3aa: CASSYSGGAVTDTQYF
j_gene: TRBJ2-2; d_gene: .; abundance: .; v_gene: TRBV7-8; CDR3nt: TGTGCCAGCAGCCCCGGACATACGAACACCGGGGAGCTGTTTTTT; CDR3aa: CASSPGHTNTGELFF
j_gene: TRBJ1-1; d_gene: .; abundance: .; v_gene: TRBV5-1; CDR3nt: TGCGCCAGCAACCTATCCCCATCCGGCACTGAAGCTTTCTTT; CDR3aa: CASNLSPSGTEAFF
j_gene: TRBJ2-3; d_gene: TRBD2; abundance: .; v_gene: TRBV5-1; CDR3nt: TGCGCCAGCCGTAGCGGGGGGGCCACAGATACGCAGTATTTT; CDR3aa: CASRSGGATDTQYF
j_gene: TRBJ1-1; d_gene: TRBD1; abundance: .; v_gene: TRBV3-1/TRBV3-2; CDR3nt: TGTGCCAGCAGCACACAGGGGGCAGACACTGAAGCTTTCTTT; CDR3aa: CASSTQGADTEAFF
j_gene: TRBJ1-1; d_gene: .; abundance: .; v_gene: TRBV3-1/TRBV3-2; CDR3nt: TGTGCCAGCAGCTCGACAGGTCCAAACACTGAAGCTTTCTTT; CDR3aa: CASSSTGPNTEAFF
j_gene: TRBJ1-1; d_gene: .; abundance: .; v_gene: TRBV12-3/TRBV12-4; CDR3nt: TGTGCCAGCACCCCTCACACTGAAGCTTTCTTT; CDR3aa: CASTPHTEAFF
j_gene: TRBJ1-5; d_gene: .; abundance: .; v_gene: TRBV30; CDR3nt: TGTGCCTGGAGTCGGGGGGGGCAGGCTGGACAGCCCCAGCATTTT; CDR3aa: CAWSRGGQAGQPQHF
j_gene: TRBJ1-2; d_gene: TRBD1; abundance: .; v_gene: TRBV28; CDR3nt: TGTGCCAGCAGTTTCTCGACAGGGAGCTATGGCTACACCTTC; CDR3aa: CASSFSTGSYGYTF
j_gene: TRBJ2-7; d_gene: TRBD1; abundance: .; v_gene: TRBV27; CDR3nt: TGTGCCAGCAGCCCCATGGGACAGGGGTTCTACGAGCAGTACTTC; CDR3aa: CASSPMGQGFYEQYF
j_gene: TRBJ1-4; d_gene: TRBD1; abundance: .; v_gene: TRBV11-3; CDR3nt: TGTGCCAGCAGTTCGGGACAGGGCGTGAATGAAAAACTGTTTTTT; CDR3aa: CASSSGQGVNEKLFF
j_gene: TRBJ2-1; d_gene: TRBD2; abundance: .; v_gene: TRBV5-8; CDR3nt: TGTGCCAGCAGCTTGGAACTAGCGGGGGGGCCGTACAATGAGCAGTTCTTC; CDR3aa: CASSLELAGGPYNEQFF
j_gene: TRBJ2-4; d_gene: TRBD2; abundance: .; v_gene: TRBV6-6; CDR3nt: TGTGCCAGCAGTTACTCGAGAGCGGGGGGCCAAAACATTCAGTACTTC; CDR3aa: CASSYSRAGGQNIQYF
j_gene: TRBJ2-6; d_gene: TRBD1; abundance: .; v_gene: TRBV5-6; CDR3nt: TGTGCCAGCAGCTCAAAGGACAGGGGGGCTTACTCTGGGGCCAACGTCCTGACTTTC; CDR3aa: CASSSKDRGAYSGANVLTF
j_gene: TRBJ1-5; d_gene: .; abundance: .; v_gene: TRBV29-1; CDR3nt: TGCAGCGTTGTTATCGGAGAACTTCAGCCCCAGCATTTT; CDR3aa: CSVVIGELQPQHF
j_gene: TRBJ1-4; d_gene: TRBD1; abundance: .; v_gene: TRBV3-1/TRBV3-2; CDR3nt: TGTGCCAGCAGCCACGTGGGGACAGCTGATTTGTTTTTT; CDR3aa: CASSHVGTADLFF
j_gene: TRBJ1-6; d_gene: TRBD1; abundance: .; v_gene: TRBV13; CDR3nt: TGTGCCAGCAGCTACCTCGCCGGGACAGGAAATTCACCCCTCCACTTT; CDR3aa: CASSYLAGTGNSPLHF
j_gene: TRBJ2-2; d_gene: TRBD2; abundance: .; v_gene: TRBV6-2/TRBV6-3; CDR3nt: TGTGCCAGCAGTTACTCGGGCGGGGGGAACACCGGGGAGCTGTTTTTT; CDR3aa: CASSYSGGGNTGELFF
j_gene: TRBJ2-2; d_gene: .; abundance: .; v_gene: TRBV28; CDR3nt: TGTGCCAGCAGTGCCCCGGGGGGCACGGACACCGGGGAGCTGTTTTTT; CDR3aa: CASSAPGGTDTGELFF
j_gene: TRBJ1-2; d_gene: TRBD1; abundance: once; v_gene: TRBV11-2; CDR3nt: TGTGCCAGCAGCCCTTCTCAGGGGGCTAACTATGGCTACACCTTC; CDR3aa: CASSPSQGANYGYTF
j_gene: TRBJ1-2; d_gene: .; abundance: .; v_gene: TRBV6-6; CDR3nt: TGTGCCAGCAGTTCCACAGGGAATTGGTATGGCTACACCTTC; CDR3aa: CASSSTGNWYGYTF
j_gene: TRBJ1-5; d_gene: .; abundance: .; v_gene: TRBV23-1; CDR3nt: TGCGCCAGCAGTCACGACACAGTTAGCAATCAGCCCCAGCATTTT; CDR3aa: CASSHDTVSNQPQHF
j_gene: TRBJ1-4; d_gene: .; abundance: .; v_gene: TRBV5-1; CDR3nt: TGCGCCAGCAGCTTGGCGGCGGTTAGGGGTGAAAAACTGTTTTTT; CDR3aa: CASSLAAVRGEKLFF
j_gene: TRBJ1-4; d_gene: .; abundance: .; v_gene: TRBV5-1; CDR3nt: TGCGCCAGCAGTCAGGACCCAGGGATGAGTGAAAAACTGTTTTTT; CDR3aa: CASSQDPGMSEKLFF
j_gene: TRBJ2-5; d_gene: TRBD2; abundance: .; v_gene: TRBV6-5; CDR3nt: TGTGCCAGCAGTTACTCTCGGGGGGTTGACCAAGAGACCCAGTACTTC; CDR3aa: CASSYSRGVDQETQYF
j_gene: TRBJ1-5; d_gene: .; abundance: .; v_gene: TRBV30; CDR3nt: TGTGCCTGGAGTGTACAAAGAGGGCCTAATCAGCCCCAGCATTTT; CDR3aa: CAWSVQRGPNQPQHF
j_gene: TRBJ1-1; d_gene: .; abundance: .; v_gene: TRBV9; CDR3nt: TGTGCCAGCAGCGTAGAACAGACTATGAACACTGAAGCTTTCTTT; CDR3aa: CASSVEQTMNTEAFF
j_gene: TRBJ2-7; d_gene: TRBD1; abundance: .; v_gene: TRBV5-1; CDR3nt: TGCGCCAGCAGCTTAAGGTACAGGGACAGCCCTGGAGAAGAGCAGTACTTC; CDR3aa: CASSLRYRDSPGEEQYF
j_gene: TRBJ2-1; d_gene: .; abundance: .; v_gene: TRBV19; CDR3nt: TGTGCCACCCGGCAGGGGGGAGGCGATGAGCAGTTCTTC; CDR3aa: CATRQGGGDEQFF
j_gene: TRBJ2-3; d_gene: .; abundance: .; v_gene: TRBV7-9; CDR3nt: TGTGCCAGCAGCCGAGACAGGTTCGGAACAGATACGCAGTATTTT; CDR3aa: CASSRDRFGTDTQYF
j_gene: TRBJ2-7; d_gene: .; abundance: .; v_gene: TRBV6-5; CDR3nt: TGTGCCCTAGGGGGGGGAGGGGCCGCGTGGGAGCAGTACTTC; CDR3aa: CALGGGGAAWEQYF
j_gene: TRBJ1-1; d_gene: TRBD1; abundance: .; v_gene: TRBV11-3; CDR3nt: TGTGCCAGCAGCGCTCAGGGGGCAAGCACTGAAGCTTTCTTT; CDR3aa: CASSAQGASTEAFF
j_gene: TRBJ1-4; d_gene: .; abundance: .; v_gene: TRBV19; CDR3nt: TGTGCCAGTAGTATTGAACTAAATGAAAAACTGTTTTTT; CDR3aa: CASSIELNEKLFF
j_gene: TRBJ2-3; d_gene: .; abundance: .; v_gene: TRBV13; CDR3nt: TGTGCCAGCAGCTTAGCGGGAGTTTTCGCAGATACGCAGTATTTT; CDR3aa: CASSLAGVFADTQYF
j_gene: TRBJ2-7; d_gene: .; abundance: .; v_gene: TRBV7-9; CDR3nt: TGTGCCAGCAGCTTATCCGGAGGCTACGAGCAGTACTTC; CDR3aa: CASSLSGGYEQYF